This TCR beta chain was documented in a study of T cells in narcolepsy. Study background: Patients with NT1 or NT2 and healthy control donors were enrolled. Findings and limits, study-wide: No autoreactive T cell clone sequences appeared in some memory CD4+ repertoires.

Assay: immunoSEQ multiplex PCR; the TCRdb copy retains only in-frame clones and omits some. The sample has under 35,000 clones; 75% to 90% are singletons. The V gene lost 1 base and the J gene lost 1 base, with 7 bases spanning the gap. Germline V gene sequence: CDR1 GTSNPN, CDR2 SVGIG (reference sequence). The CDR3 is 13 residues long. This clone was detected only once. The antigen is undetermined. The chain combines TRBV30 with TRBJ2-5, with D perhaps being TRBD1 or TRBD2 (5 bases each). The source material was memory (CD45RA-) CD4+ T cells from blood. This sequence was found in a human donor in good health. The CDR3 protein is CAWSGGFQETQYF. The CDR3 DNA sequence: TGTGCCTGGAGTGGGGGGTTCCAAGAGACCCAGTACTTC.